The 23 T cell receptor beta chains listed next were all sequenced from one sample in a study of glioma-infiltrating T cells. The iRepertoire nested amplicon-rescue multiplex PCR amplified TCR alpha and beta CDR3s from RNA. One entry per CDR3 protein results from TCRdb running MiXCR on the multiplex PCR reads. The table has 150,000 to 200,000 distinct CDR3 sequences, more than 25% seen once. Sequenced input: glioma tissue, nonneoplastic brain tissue, or PBMCs (not recorded which). The receptor set was obtained from a human donor with low-grade glioma or glioblastoma, undergoing nonglioma brain surgery, or in good health (not recorded which).

V is TRBV12-3 or TRBV12-4 and J is TRBJ2-1; no clear D. The CDR3 covers 11 residues. V lost 7 bases and J lost 4, with 5 bases in between. CDR3 DNA sequence: TGTGCCAGCACCCAGTACAATGAGCAGTTCTTC. Amino acid sequence: CASTQYNEQFF.

This clonotype was observed at least ten times. The genes are TRBV28 and TRBJ1-1; D not certain. CDR3 size: 12 residues. V shed 5 bases and J shed 4 bases, with 8 bases lying between them. Germline-derived CDR1 and CDR2 are MDHEN and SYDVKM. CDR3 bases: TGTGCCAGCAGTGCGGGGAGCACTGAAGCTTTCTTT. As protein: CASSAGSTEAFF.

The genes are TRBV20-1 and TRBJ2-2; 8 nucleotides match TRBD2. V dropped 0 bases and J dropped 1; count of bases not matched to a gene: 4. This CDR3 is 16 amino acids long. Germline values: CDR1 DFQATT, CDR2 SNEGSKA (reference sequence). The DNA of the CDR3 is TGCAGTGCTAGAGATCTGACTAGCGAGAACACCGGGGAGCTGTTTTTT. Translation gives CSARDLTSENTGELFF.

This clonotype came up a few times. The chain employs TRBV7-2 and TRBJ2-4, with 7 nucleotides matching TRBD1. The CDR3 consists of 14 residues. Germline lookup yields CDR1 SGHTA and CDR2 FQGNSA. V trimming: 5 bases; J trimming: 1 base; junction bases outside the gene matches: 2. The CDR3 region is CASSDRAAKNIQYF. CDR3 coding DNA: TGTGCCAGCAGCGACAGGGCTGCCAAAAACATTCAGTACTTC.

This clonotype was found many times. This chain's CDR3 is CASSFLSIRGEETQYF. CDR3 in DNA: TGTGCCAGCAGTTTCCTCTCTATCAGGGGAGAAGAGACCCAGTACTTC. The chain carries TRBV12-3 or TRBV12-4 and TRBJ2-5, with a weak D call TRBD1 (6 bases). V was pared by 3 bases and J by 3 bases, with 17 bases between. This CDR3 comprises 16 residues.

This clonotype was found a few times. The CDR3 loop reads CASTLETPNTGELFF. The CDR3 DNA reads TGTGCCAGCACGCTGGAGACACCAAACACCGGGGAGCTGTTTTTT. The chain links TRBV19 to TRBJ2-2, with D hard to call. V lost 9 bases, J lost 2 bases, and 16 bases lay in between. The germline CDR1 and CDR2 sequences are LNHDA and SQIVND (reference sequence). The CDR3 spans 15 residues. Complete variable domain (other parts from reference TRBV19 and TRBJ2-2): DGGITQSPKYLFRKEGQNVTLSCEQNLNHDAMYWYRQDPGQGLRLIYYSQIVNDFQKGDIAEGYSVSREKKESFPLTVTSAQKNPTAFYLCASTLETPNTGELFFGEGSRLTVL.

This clonotype was detected many times. The chain recombines TRBV4-2 with TRBJ1-1; tentatively, D is TRBD1 (5 bases). CDR1 LGHNA and CDR2 YNFKEQ come from the germline V gene. V gave up 0 bases and J gave up 1 base, with 9 bases separating them. The CDR3 is 15 residues long. CDR3 nucleotide sequence: TGTGCCAGCAGCCAAGAGGAGGGGAGGAACACTGAAGCTTTCTTT. It yields the protein CASSQEEGRNTEAFF.

The rearrangement uses TRBV6-1 and TRBJ2-7, with TRBD2 matching 9 bases. CDR1 and CDR2 from the germline V gene are MNHNS and SASEGT. The J segment lost 5 bases and the V segment lost 8 bases, leaving 7 bases of the junction unmatched. The CDR3 consists of 13 residues. This CDR3 reads CASRLAETNEQYF. CDR3 DNA: TGTGCCAGCCGACTAGCGGAGACCAACGAGCAGTACTTC.

In this sample, this clonotype turned up a few times. The gene calls are TRBV11-1 and TRBJ1-6; D not resolved. V lost 6 bases and J lost 0, with 18 bases in between. The germline V gene encodes CDR1 SGHAT and CDR2 FQDESV (reference sequence). The CDR3 covers 18 residues. This CDR3 reads CASRLNVDASSYNSPLHF. DNA of the CDR3: TGTGCCAGCAGATTGAACGTGGACGCTAGCTCCTATAATTCACCCCTCCACTTT.

This clonotype has just a few counts. V is TRBV12-3 or TRBV12-4 and J is TRBJ2-7; 10 bases fit TRBD2. CDR3 size: 15 residues. The junction had 8 bases not matched to a gene; V was cut back by 6 bases and J by 3 bases. CDR3 region: CASSPTSGTDYEQYF. For the CDR3, the DNA is TGTGCCAGCAGCCCAACTAGCGGGACAGACTACGAGCAGTACTTC.

This clonotype was counted at least ten times. This chain uses TRBV25-1 with TRBJ2-3; 8 positions agree with TRBD1. Losses at the gene ends were 2 bases for V and 3 bases for J; bases not matched to a gene: 13. The CDR3 contains 18 residues. Germline CDR1 MGHDK, CDR2 SYGVNS. The DNA of the CDR3 is TGTGCCAGCAGTGAACCGGACAGGGAGTATGTGGTAACAGATACGCAGTATTTT. Encoded protein: CASSEPDREYVVTDTQYF.

Ten or more counts support this clonotype. The rearrangement links TRBV20-1 to TRBJ1-2, with D maybe TRBD1 (5 bases). Per the germline V gene, CDR1 is DFQATT and CDR2 is SNEGSKA (reference sequence). Trimming cost V 0 bases and J 4 bases, with 15 bases left between them. This CDR3 comprises 15 residues. The CDR3 sequence: CSARDRKGVGYGYTF. Written as DNA, the CDR3 is TGCAGTGCTAGAGATCGTAAAGGGGTTGGCTATGGCTACACCTTC.

This clonotype appeared many times. This CDR3 is CSARDTLTFGTTRDTDTQYF. The CDR3 region has the DNA TGCAGTGCTAGAGATACGTTGACCTTTGGGACGACCCGCGACACAGATACGCAGTATTTT. V gene TRBV20-1 combines with J gene TRBJ2-3; D may match TRBD1 or TRBD2 (5 bases each). V lost 0 bases, J lost 2 bases, and 27 bases lay in between. Germline V lookup: CDR1 DFQATT, CDR2 SNEGSKA (reference sequence). The CDR3 sequence is 20 residues long.

This clonotype has a count of ten or more. The rearrangement links TRBV7-9 to TRBJ1-2; unclear D gene. Trimming pared 6 bases from V and 4 bases from J, leaving 15 bases between. There are 14 residues in the CDR3. Looked up from germline, CDR1 is SEHNR and CDR2 is FQNEAQ (reference sequence). Here the CDR3 reads CASRLDTQVYGYTF. CDR3 bases: TGTGCCAGCAGGCTCGACACCCAGGTCTATGGCTACACCTTC.

On this clonotype itself: A much larger clone lies a single base off, so this may be a read error. The chain employs TRBV20-1 and TRBJ2-1; D is undetermined. Trimming left V 0 bases short and J 1 base short, with 13 bases between. The CDR3 spans 16 residues. CDR1 and CDR2 (germline): DFQATT, SNEGSKA (reference sequence). CDR3: CSARDRLTQSYNEQFF. The DNA of the CDR3 is TGCAGTGCTAGAGACCGACTCACCCAATCCTACAATGAGCAGTTCTTC.

This clonotype showed up just once. This may be a read error, as it is one base from a much larger clone. The chain links TRBV9 to TRBJ1-1, with a weak D call TRBD1 (6 bases). CDR1 SGDLS and CDR2 YYNGEE come from the germline V gene. The CDR3 length is 13 residues. The V end lost 3 bases, the J end lost 4 bases, and 10 bases lay between the germline ends. CDR3 DNA: TGTGCCAGCAGCGCAGGACAGTTCACTGAAGCTTTCTTT. Translated: CASSAGQFTEAFF. Variable domain in full (rest from reference TRBV9 and TRBJ1-1): DSGVTQTPKHLITATGQRVTLRCSPRSGDLSVYWYQQSLDQGLQFLIQYYNGEERAKGNILERFSAQQFPDLHSELNLSSLELGDSALYFCASSAGQFTEAFFGQGTRLTVV.

This clonotype was recorded at least ten times. The chain recombines TRBV12-3 or TRBV12-4 with TRBJ2-7; TRBD1 matches at 8 bases. V lost 10 bases and J lost 4; bases outside the gene matches: 6. The CDR3 loop spans 12 amino acids. CDR3 coding DNA: TGTGCCACCGGACAGGGAACGTACGAGCAGTACTTC. Protein product: CATGQGTYEQYF.

The table lists this clonotype with many counts. J is TRBJ2-3 and V is TRBV6-1; D uncertain. The V and J ends lost 1 base and 0 bases respectively, with 5 bases between them. This CDR3 has 14 residues. Germline assignment: CDR1 MNHNS and CDR2 SASEGT. The CDR3 nucleotides read TGTGCCAGCAGTGAAGACTGGAGCACAGATACGCAGTATTTT. The encoded protein is CASSEDWSTDTQYF.

Only a few counts were recorded for this clonotype. V is TRBV10-3 and J is TRBJ2-1, with D perhaps TRBD2 (5 bases). Trimming removed 8 bases from V and 9 bases from J, with 14 bases in between. From germline, CDR1 is ENHRY and CDR2 SYGVKD. The CDR3 loop spans 12 amino acids. DNA of the CDR3: TGTGCCATCGGAGAGGGAGATGGTGAGCAGTTCTTC. Encoded protein: CAIGEGDGEQFF.

The V call is TRBV20-1, the J call TRBJ2-1, with 8 bases identical to TRBD2. Germline V CDR1 and CDR2: DFQATT, SNEGSKA (reference sequence). The CDR3 sequence is 12 residues long. The ends lost 6 bases at V and 5 bases at J; junction bases unmatched: 3. The CDR3 reads CSATSGHNEQFF. The CDR3 nucleotides are TGCAGTGCCACTAGCGGTCACAATGAGCAGTTCTTC.

V and J are TRBV3-1 and TRBJ2-3; the D is unclear. V was trimmed by 4 bases and J by 2 bases, leaving 16 bases between them. The CDR3 has 16 amino acids. The V gene's germline CDR1 is LGHDT and CDR2 YNNKEL (reference sequence). The CDR3 DNA sequence: TGTGCCAGCAGCCCCTGGGCTGAGCCTTCCACAGATACGCAGTATTTT. This gives the protein CASSPWAEPSTDTQYF.

This clonotype was picked up many times. The rearrangement uses TRBV7-8 and TRBJ2-3; no firm D call. Germline assignment: CDR1 SGHVS and CDR2 FQNEAQ. The CDR3 length is 13 residues. Trimming took 1 base from V and 3 from J, leaving 5 bases between them. CDR3 sequence: CASSLERTDTQYF. CDR3 nucleotide sequence: TGTGCCAGCAGCTTAGAGAGAACAGATACGCAGTATTTT.

There are many counts of this clonotype. The chain recombines TRBV6-2 or TRBV6-3 with TRBJ2-5; 8 bases line up with TRBD2. CDR1 is MNHEY, CDR2 SVGEGT, per germline. The trim removed 2 bases at V and 3 bases at J, leaving 2 bases unmatched. The CDR3 extends over 14 amino acids. This chain's CDR3 is CASSYRAGEETQYF. The CDR3, as DNA: TGTGCCAGCAGTTACCGAGCGGGAGAAGAGACCCAGTACTTC.